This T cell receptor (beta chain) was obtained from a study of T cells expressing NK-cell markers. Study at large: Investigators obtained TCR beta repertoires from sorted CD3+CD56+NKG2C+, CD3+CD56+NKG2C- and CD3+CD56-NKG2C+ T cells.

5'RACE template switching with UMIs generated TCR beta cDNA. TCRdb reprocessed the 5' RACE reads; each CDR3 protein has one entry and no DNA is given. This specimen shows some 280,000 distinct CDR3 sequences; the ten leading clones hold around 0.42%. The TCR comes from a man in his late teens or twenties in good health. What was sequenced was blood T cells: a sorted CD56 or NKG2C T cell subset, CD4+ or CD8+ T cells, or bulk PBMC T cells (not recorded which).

The CDR3: CSAARRQGGLGEQFF. The chain couples TRBV20-1 to TRBJ2-1; checking the TCRdb D call of TRBD2 is not possible without DNA. Per the germline V gene, CDR1 is DFQATT and CDR2 is SNEGSKA (reference sequence). The CDR3 length is 15 residues.